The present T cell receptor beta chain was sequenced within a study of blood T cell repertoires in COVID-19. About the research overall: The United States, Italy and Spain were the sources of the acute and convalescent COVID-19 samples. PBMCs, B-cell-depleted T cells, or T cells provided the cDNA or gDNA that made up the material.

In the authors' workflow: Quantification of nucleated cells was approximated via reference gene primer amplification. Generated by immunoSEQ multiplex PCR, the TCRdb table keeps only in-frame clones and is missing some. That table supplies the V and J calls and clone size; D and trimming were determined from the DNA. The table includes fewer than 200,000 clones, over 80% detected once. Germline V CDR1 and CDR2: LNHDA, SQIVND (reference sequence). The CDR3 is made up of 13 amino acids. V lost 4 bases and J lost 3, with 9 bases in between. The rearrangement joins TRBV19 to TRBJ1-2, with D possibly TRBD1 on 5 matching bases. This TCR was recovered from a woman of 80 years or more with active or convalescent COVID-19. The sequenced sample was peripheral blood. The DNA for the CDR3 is TGTGCCAGTAGTACCGCAGGGTACTATGGCTACACCTTC. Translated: CASSTAGYYGYTF.